The rows below give T cell receptor beta chains drawn from one sample of a study of control samples from healthy donors and cancer patients. Here immunoSEQ multiplex PCR was the method, and the copy in TCRdb shows in-frame clones only, minus some. Of about 60,000 clones listed, 85% were seen once; the top ten hold approximately 5%. Material for sequencing was blood. The receptors were gathered from a man aged 35-49 years in good health. Each CDR3 is given with its conserved first and last residue.

V gene	J gene	CDR3 protein
TRBV5-6	TRBJ1-1	CASRTARQGRNTEAFF
TRBV27	TRBJ1-2	CASSLYQTGAGGYTF
TRBV28	TRBJ2-7	CASSLRQGEQYF
TRBV11-2	TRBJ1-2	CASSSGRAGYTF
TRBV2	TRBJ1-1	CASNEASMNTEAFF
TRBV6-2/TRBV6-3	TRBJ2-3	CASSYTYTDTQYF
TRBV19	TRBJ2-3	CASNRASTDTQYF
TRBV6-5	TRBJ1-2	CASSRGPNPYGYTF
TRBV12-3/TRBV12-4	TRBJ2-5	CASSLYAWETQYF
TRBV6-5	TRBJ2-5	CASSYVGPFAQETQYF
TRBV2	TRBJ2-3	CASSPLAGGADTQYF
TRBV10-3	TRBJ2-2	CAISERAKNTGELFF
TRBV11-2	TRBJ1-1	CASSLFRDGNTEAFF
TRBV28	TRBJ1-5	CASSLGLTSSNQPQHF
TRBV10-3	TRBJ2-3	CAISPVGQGRADTQYF
TRBV27	TRBJ1-6	CASSIRDRRGSPLHF
TRBV4-2	TRBJ2-3	CASRTGTSGEVDTQYF
TRBV29-1	TRBJ1-2	CSVLTGARRANYGYTF
TRBV7-9	TRBJ2-7	CASSWTGSEQYF
TRBV27	TRBJ2-7	CASSATSDTYEQYF
TRBV2	TRBJ1-1	CASSRLRQGLGEAFF
TRBV27	TRBJ2-7	CASSLGLATVYEQYF
TRBV25-1	TRBJ1-5	CASSEEGLSPRGNQPQHF
TRBV6-5	TRBJ2-2	CASHPEDRDTGELFF
TRBV14	TRBJ2-2	CASSQRRGNTGELFF
TRBV11-3	TRBJ2-7	CASSSVDSAEQYF
TRBV4-1	TRBJ1-1	CASSRTRNTEAFF
TRBV19	TRBJ2-2	CASKPQGRGTGELFF
TRBV27	TRBJ1-2	CASSFRDRGREGYTF
TRBV12-5	TRBJ2-2	CASGFFLDRSNTGELFF
TRBV19	TRBJ1-4	CASSILGLAVPEKLFF
TRBV28	TRBJ2-7	CASRSGVYEQYF
TRBV2	TRBJ1-2	CASRLLTGGAGYTF
TRBV5-1	TRBJ2-7	CASSLAPGVPTYEQYF
TRBV12-3/TRBV12-4	TRBJ1-4	CASSPRSDEKLFF
TRBV6-5	TRBJ1-1	CASSYRRPPLNTEAFF
TRBV2	TRBJ1-3	CAFRGGLRSGNTIYF
TRBV9	TRBJ2-7	CASSVATGSYEQYF
TRBV6-5	TRBJ1-2	CASSWQGADGYTF
TRBV7-6	TRBJ2-2	CASSYTPVAAGEGGELFF
TRBV28	TRBJ1-1	CASSSLNPGFRNTEAFF
TRBV12-3/TRBV12-4	TRBJ1-2	CASSLGANYGYTF
TRBV15	TRBJ1-2	CATSRDRAINYGYTF
TRBV28	TRBJ2-7	CASSFSGRLAPYEQYF
TRBV21-1	TRBJ2-1	CASTVSGFSSYNEQFF
TRBV28	TRBJ2-3	CASSYGQGNTQYF
TRBV29-1	TRBJ1-1	CSAGENLNTEAFF